Each of the 22 T cell receptor beta chains below was sequenced from the same sample in a study of Ad26.COV2.S vaccination and SARS-CoV-2 variants. Sequencing was performed with immunoSEQ multiplex PCR; in TCRdb, only in-frame clones are kept and a portion is missing. The table shows some 180,000 clones, with roughly 89% occurring only once. Sequencing used peripheral blood, obtained after recovery from COVID-19. Source of these receptors: a human donor who had recovered from COVID-19.

By proportion, this clone is medium-sized. The rearrangement uses TRBV2 and TRBJ1-1; D call uncertain. The length of the CDR3 is 15 residues. In germline, CDR1 is SNHLY, CDR2 FYNNEI. Trimming shortened V by 0 bases and J by 0 bases, and 8 bases separated the two germline ends. This CDR3 is CASSEAGIMNTEAFF. In DNA form, the CDR3 reads TGTGCCAGCAGTGAAGCAGGGATCATGAACACTGAAGCTTTCTTT.

The chain couples TRBV12-3 or TRBV12-4 to TRBJ2-1, with D uncertain. Deletions cut 3 bases from V and 5 bases from J, with 8 bases between. This CDR3 is 13 amino acids long. CDR3 amino acids: CASSFGRNNEQFF. The CDR3 DNA reads as TGTGCCAGCAGTTTTGGACGTAACAATGAGCAGTTCTTC.

The chain combines TRBV5-8 with TRBJ1-5, with D possibly being TRBD1 (5 bases). CDR3 length: 14 amino acids. Germline CDR1 SGHTS, CDR2 YDEGEE. V was cut by 6 bases and J by 4 bases, with 14 bases left in between. The CDR3 here is CASNPRDMNQPQHF. DNA for the CDR3: TGTGCCAGCAATCCCAGGGATATGAATCAGCCCCAGCATTTT.

The chain's CDR3 is CASSQGRQGGEQYF. The CDR3 DNA reads as TGTGCCAGCAGCCAGGGAAGACAGGGGGGGGAGCAGTACTTC. The chain joins TRBV7-8 to TRBJ2-7; 9 bases align to TRBD1. The CDR3 covers 14 residues. The V segment lost 5 bases and the J segment 7 bases; nucleotides outside the gene matches: 9. CDR1 and CDR2 from the germline V gene are SGHVS and FQNEAQ.

J is TRBJ1-6 and V is TRBV5-6; maybe TRBD1 (6 bases). The V end was cut by 1 base, the J end by 7 bases, with 9 bases between. This CDR3 is 14 amino acids long. CDR1 SGHDT and CDR2 YYEEEE come from the germline V gene. DNA for the CDR3: TGTGCCAGCAGCTTGCAGGGGTTGAATTCACCCCTCCACTTT. It is translated as CASSLQGLNSPLHF.

This rearrangement joins TRBV15 to TRBJ2-7, with 10 nucleotides matching TRBD2. The CDR3 has 15 amino acids. The V segment lost 4 bases and the J segment 2 bases; nucleotides outside the gene matches: 5. Per the germline V gene, CDR1 is LNHNV and CDR2 is YYDKDF (reference sequence). The CDR3 protein is CATSISGTSAYEQYF. CDR3 sequence (DNA): TGTGCCACCAGCATCTCCGGGACTAGCGCCTACGAGCAGTACTTC. Combining the CDR3 with reference TRBV15 and TRBJ2-7 gives the whole variable domain DAMVIQNPRYQVTQFGKPVTLSCSQTLNHNVMYWYQQKSSQAPKLLFHYYDKDFNNEADTPDNFQSRRPNTSFCFLDIRSPGLGDTAMYLCATSISGTSAYEQYFGPGTRLTVT.

The chain uses TRBV9 and TRBJ1-1, with D unresolved. Trimming left V 0 bases short and J 6 bases short, with 15 bases between. CDR1 is SGDLS, CDR2 YYNGEE, per germline. CDR3 length: 15 amino acids. The chain's CDR3 is CASSVDGYPLAEAFF. For the CDR3, the DNA is TGTGCCAGCAGCGTAGATGGATACCCCCTGGCTGAAGCTTTCTTT.

The rearrangement joins TRBV11-2 to TRBJ2-7; D is perhaps TRBD1 (6 bases). The germline CDR1 and CDR2 sequences are SGHAT and FQNNGV. Trimming took off 3 bases at V and 11 bases at J, with 14 bases between the two ends. The CDR3 sequence is 12 residues long. CDR3 amino acids: CASSFHREDKYF. CDR3 coding DNA: TGTGCCAGCAGCTTTCACAGGGAAGATAAGTACTTC. The full variable domain, its missing parts supplied by reference TRBV11-2 and TRBJ2-7, is EAGVAQSPRYKIIEKRQSVAFWCNPISGHATLYWYQQILGQGPKLLIQFQNNGVVDDSQLPKDRFSAERLKGVDSTLKIQPAKLEDSAVYLCASSFHREDKYFGPGTRLTVT.

The chain has TRBV2 and TRBJ1-1; 9 bases line up with TRBD1. This CDR3 comprises 14 residues. Germline assignment: CDR1 SNHLY and CDR2 FYNNEI. Trimming at V came to 7 bases and at J to 5 bases, leaving 8 bases not matched to a gene. The CDR3 is CASTTGTGRTEAFF. CDR3 nucleotides: TGTGCCAGCACAACCGGGACAGGGAGAACTGAAGCTTTCTTT.

This clone was seen only once. The chain employs TRBV5-5 and TRBJ2-2; no clear D gene. V was clipped by 4 bases and J by 6 bases, with 13 bases between them. The CDR3 extends over 14 amino acids. Germline CDR1 and CDR2: SGHKS and YYEKEE (reference sequence). The CDR3 coding sequence is TGTGCCAGCAGCCATGCGCCACGCGCCGGGGAGCTGTTTTTT. This encodes CASSHAPRAGELFF.

This chain links TRBV11-3 with TRBJ2-1; no reliable D call. Germline-derived CDR1 and CDR2 are SGHNT and YENEEA. CDR3 length: 14 residues. V shed 5 bases and J shed 1 base, with 9 bases lying between them. CDR3 in DNA: TGTGCCAGCAGCCCCTTGGCGTCCTACAATGAGCAGTTCTTC. Amino acid sequence: CASSPLASYNEQFF. The variable domain in full, completed from reference TRBV11-3 and TRBJ2-1, reads EAGVVQSPRYKIIEKKQPVAFWCNPISGHNTLYWYLQNLGQGPELLIRYENEEAVDDSQLPKDRFSAERLKGVDSTLKIQPAELGDSAVYLCASSPLASYNEQFFGPGTRLTVL.

The chain links TRBV9 to TRBJ1-4, with D perhaps matching TRBD1 (5 bases). CDR1 and CDR2 from the germline V gene are SGDLS and YYNGEE. V lost 4 bases, J lost 6 bases, and 19 bases lay in between. CDR3 size: 16 residues. CDR3 sequence: CASSPLLGDGDEKLFF. The CDR3 DNA sequence: TGTGCCAGCAGCCCCCTTTTGGGGGACGGAGATGAAAAACTGTTTTTT.

In the case of this clone: Other nucleotide sequences in the sample specify the same CDR3. The rearrangement links TRBV18 to TRBJ1-1; D remains unclear. CDR1 and CDR2 from the germline V gene are KGHSH and LQKENI. The length of the CDR3 is 13 residues. Between the trimmed V and J ends, which lost 1 base and 1 base, there was a span of 4 bases. The CDR3, as DNA: TGTGCCAGCTCACCACAGGGGAACACTGAAGCTTTCTTT. Translating gives CASSPQGNTEAFF. Drawing the rest from reference TRBV18 and TRBJ1-1, the complete variable domain is NAGVMQNPRHLVRRRGQEARLRCSPMKGHSHVYWYRQLPEEGLKFMVYLQKENIIDESGMPKERFSAEFPKEGPSILRIQQVVRGDSAAYFCASSPQGNTEAFFGQGTRLTVV.

This chain connects TRBV6-6 to TRBJ1-6; D gene unclear. There are 15 residues in the CDR3. In germline, CDR1 is MNHNY, CDR2 SVGAGI (reference sequence). V shed 5 bases and J shed 9 bases, with 17 bases lying between them. The CDR3 loop reads CASSRSFMDGSPLHF. In DNA form, the CDR3 reads TGTGCCAGCAGTCGATCCTTTATGGACGGTTCACCCCTCCACTTT.

The chain links TRBV4-2 to TRBJ2-3, with D tentatively TRBD2 (6 bases). This CDR3 region has 13 residues. V was trimmed by 1 base and J by 10 bases, leaving 12 bases between them. Germline assignment: CDR1 LGHNA and CDR2 YNFKEQ. The CDR3 protein is CASSQVGRGSQYF. The CDR3 nucleotides read TGTGCCAGCAGCCAAGTTGGGCGGGGCTCGCAGTATTTT.

V and J are TRBV5-1 and TRBJ2-4; D gene uncertain. Germline CDR1 is SGHRS and CDR2 is YFSETQ. The CDR3 runs to 17 residues. The ends were cut back, 0 bases at V and 0 bases at J, with 13 bases in the middle. The CDR3 DNA sequence: TGCGCCAGCAGCTTGGGAACGGAACTGGTAGCCAAAAACATTCAGTACTTC. Encoded protein: CASSLGTELVAKNIQYF.

V is TRBV3-1 (or the pseudogene TRBV3-2) and J is TRBJ2-4; tentative D call: TRBD1 (6 bases). CDR3 length equals 15 residues. The germline V and J ends were trimmed by 1 base and 0 bases, with 7 bases remaining between them. Germline V gene lookup returns CDR1 LGHDT and CDR2 YNNKEL (reference sequence). In DNA form, the CDR3 reads TGTGCCAGCAGCCAAGGGGGGCTAGCCAAAAACATTCAGTACTTC. As protein: CASSQGGLAKNIQYF.

The CDR3 is CASSPRGQANTEAFF. CDR3 coding DNA: TGTGCCAGTAGTCCCAGGGGACAGGCAAACACTGAAGCTTTCTTT. V and J are TRBV19 and TRBJ1-1; TRBD1 matches at 8 bases. The CDR3 runs 15 residues. Germline values: CDR1 LNHDA, CDR2 SQIVND (reference sequence). The J segment lost 2 bases and the V segment lost 5 bases, leaving 7 bases of the junction unmatched.

This clone occurred a few times. The CDR3, as DNA: TGTGCCAGCAGCCAATTTAGGCGGGAGGGTAATGAGCAGTTCTTC. Its translation is CASSQFRREGNEQFF. The chain recombines TRBV14 with TRBJ2-1; 9 bases map to TRBD2. Germline V gene lookup returns CDR1 SGHDN and CDR2 FVKESK. The CDR3 is made up of 15 amino acids. Losses at the gene ends were 2 bases for V and 7 bases for J; bases not matched to a gene: 6.

The chain employs TRBV7-9 and TRBJ2-5; no clear D. Germline CDR1 SEHNR, CDR2 FQNEAQ (reference sequence). Trimming removed 3 bases from V and 0 bases from J, with 8 bases in between. The CDR3 is made up of 14 amino acids. The CDR3, as DNA: TGTGCCAGCAGCTTTAACAGAAACCAAGAGACCCAGTACTTC. It yields the protein CASSFNRNQETQYF.

This clone has more than one count but fewer than ten. V gene TRBV5-4 combines with J gene TRBJ1-2; D unclear. This CDR3 has 12 residues. Looked up from germline, CDR1 is SGHNT and CDR2 is YYREEE (reference sequence). The V end was cut by 4 bases, the J end by 5 bases, with 9 bases between. This CDR3 is CASSPDFYGYTF. In nucleotides, the CDR3 is TGTGCCAGCAGCCCTGACTTTTATGGCTACACCTTC.

The rearrangement uses TRBV24-1 and TRBJ2-7; D ambiguous. The CDR3 has 14 amino acids. Per germline, CDR1 KGHDR and CDR2 SFDVKD. V shed 5 bases and J shed 2 bases, with 12 bases lying between them. Here the CDR3 DNA reads TGTGCCACCAGTGCCCCGACGGACCCCTACGAGCAGTACTTC. Its translation is CATSAPTDPYEQYF.